Below, one T cell receptor (beta chain) is given with its context. The CDR3 runs 13 residues. The junction had 2 bases not matched to a gene; V was cut back by 6 bases and J by 5 bases. Here immunoSEQ multiplex PCR was the method, and the copy in TCRdb shows in-frame clones only, minus some. The sample has 180,000 or so clones, about 92% seen once. This sample was taken from a study of T cell responses to AZD1222 COVID-19 vaccine. The sequence was obtained from an adult in good health. The input for sequencing was peripheral blood, taken on day 0 of AZD1222 vaccination. The rearrangement joins TRBV12-3 or TRBV12-4 to TRBJ2-5, with 11 nucleotides matching TRBD2. The chain's CDR3 is CASRASGRETQYF. CDR3 in DNA: TGTGCCAGCAGGGCTAGCGGGAGGGAGACCCAGTACTTC.